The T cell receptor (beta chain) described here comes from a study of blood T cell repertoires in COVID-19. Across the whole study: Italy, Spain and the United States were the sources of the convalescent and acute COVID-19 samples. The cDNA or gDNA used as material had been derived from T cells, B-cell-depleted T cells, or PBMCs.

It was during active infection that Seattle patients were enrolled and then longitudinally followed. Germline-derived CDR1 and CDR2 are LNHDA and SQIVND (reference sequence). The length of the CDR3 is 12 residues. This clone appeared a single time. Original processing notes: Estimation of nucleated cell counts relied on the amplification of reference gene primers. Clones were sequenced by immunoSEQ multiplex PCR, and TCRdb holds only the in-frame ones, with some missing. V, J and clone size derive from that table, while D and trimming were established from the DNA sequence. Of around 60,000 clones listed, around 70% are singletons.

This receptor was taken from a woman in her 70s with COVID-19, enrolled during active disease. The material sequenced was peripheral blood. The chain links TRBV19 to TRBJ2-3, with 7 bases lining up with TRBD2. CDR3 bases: TGTGCGGCGGGGCTAGCGGAGGTCCAGCAGTATTTT. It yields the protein CAAGLAEVQQYF.